This T cell receptor (beta chain) was found in a study of cytomegalovirus exposure and HLA in healthy donors. Primers for the PCR totalled 60 Vbeta and 13 Jbeta. The assay was immunoSEQ multiplex PCR, and TCRdb's table has in-frame clones only and misses some. This sample has about 82,000 clones, with 9.5% to 13% found just once. This CDR3 has 16 amino acids. The V end was cut by 4 bases, the J end by 2 bases, with 18 bases between. Germline V CDR1 and CDR2: SGHDT, YYEEEE. The receptor comes from a man aged 55 to 70 in good health and CMV-seropositive. Sequencing was done on a sample of PBMCs. The chain uses TRBV5-6 and TRBJ2-5; the D gene is possibly TRBD2 (6 bases). As DNA, the CDR3 is TGTGCCAGCAGCGCAGAGACTAGTATCGGTCAAGAGACCCAGTACTTC. As protein: CASSAETSIGQETQYF.